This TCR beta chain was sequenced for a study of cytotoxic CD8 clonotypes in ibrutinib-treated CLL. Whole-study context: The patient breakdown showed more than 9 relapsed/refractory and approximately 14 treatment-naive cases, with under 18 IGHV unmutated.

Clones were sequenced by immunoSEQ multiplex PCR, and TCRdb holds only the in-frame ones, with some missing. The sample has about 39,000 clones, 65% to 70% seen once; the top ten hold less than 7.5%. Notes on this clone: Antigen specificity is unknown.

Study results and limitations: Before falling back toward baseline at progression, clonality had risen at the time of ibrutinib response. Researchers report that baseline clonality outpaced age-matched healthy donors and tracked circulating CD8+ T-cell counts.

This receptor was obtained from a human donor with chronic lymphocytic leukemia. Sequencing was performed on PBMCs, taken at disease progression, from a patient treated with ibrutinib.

CDR3 sequence reads: CASTDDGRVQYF. DNA for the CDR3: TGTGCCAGCACCGACGACGGCCGCGTTCAGTATTTT. V gene TRBV7-3 combines with J gene TRBJ2-3, with D uncertain. The germline CDR1 and CDR2 sequences are SGHTA and FQGTGA. V was trimmed by 7 bases and J by 12 bases, leaving 17 bases between them. The CDR3 length is 12 residues.